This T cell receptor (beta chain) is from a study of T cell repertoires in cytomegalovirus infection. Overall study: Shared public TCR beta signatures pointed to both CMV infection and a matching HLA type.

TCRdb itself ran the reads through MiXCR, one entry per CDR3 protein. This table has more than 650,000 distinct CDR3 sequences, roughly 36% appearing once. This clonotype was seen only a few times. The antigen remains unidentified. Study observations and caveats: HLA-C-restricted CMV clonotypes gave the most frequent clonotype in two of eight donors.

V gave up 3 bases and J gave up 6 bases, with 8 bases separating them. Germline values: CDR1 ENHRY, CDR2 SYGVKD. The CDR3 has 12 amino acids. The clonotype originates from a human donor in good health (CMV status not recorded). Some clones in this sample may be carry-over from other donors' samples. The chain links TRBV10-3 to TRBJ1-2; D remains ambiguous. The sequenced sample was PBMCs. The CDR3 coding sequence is TGTGCCATCAGTGAAAGTCTCGATGGCTACACCTTC. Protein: CAISESLDGYTF.